A selection of T cell receptor beta chains follows, all from one sample in a study of OX40 agonist ivuxolimab in advanced cancers. The assay was immunoSEQ multiplex PCR, and TCRdb's table has in-frame clones only and misses some. The table has under 80,000 clones, over 85% seen once. The sequencing used CD4+ or CD8+ T cells sorted from blood, collected in a trial of the OX40 agonist ivuxolimab. These receptors originate from an adult with an advanced solid tumor such as melanoma, head and neck, liver or kidney cancer. CDR3s include the opening cysteine and the closing phenylalanine or tryptophan. Fields, in order: V gene, J gene, clone size, D gene, CDR3 protein, CDR3 DNA. The D gene is left open where the match is weak. Expanded clones get a size class; other rows say once, few or many, or leave the size out.

TRBV7-8,TRBJ1-5,NA,NA,CASSLVGGGQPQHF,TGTGCCAGCAGCTTAGTGGGGGGAGGTCAGCCCCAGCATTTT
TRBV6-6,TRBJ2-7,NA,NA,CASSYGPQREQYF,TGTGCCAGCAGCTACGGCCCACAACGCGAGCAGTACTTC
TRBV6-4,TRBJ1-1,NA,NA,CASSDSLGEAFF,TGTGCCAGCAGTGACTCTTTGGGAGAAGCTTTCTTT
TRBV5-1,TRBJ2-2,NA,NA,CASSSSGTLITGELFF,TGCGCCAGCTCCTCCTCCGGGACCCTCATCACCGGGGAGCTGTTTTTT
TRBV27,TRBJ2-1,once,TRBD2,CASSPRLAGSGEQFF,TGTGCCAGCAGTCCTCGACTAGCGGGGTCCGGTGAGCAGTTCTTC
TRBV5-4,TRBJ1-1,NA,NA,CASSLSGAGTEAFF,TGTGCCAGCAGCTTGTCGGGGGCAGGCACTGAAGCTTTCTTT
TRBV12-2,TRBJ2-5,NA,NA,CAPVAPLAGIQETQYF,TGTGCCCCTGTGGCCCCGCTAGCGGGGATTCAAGAGACCCAGTACTTC
TRBV28,TRBJ1-4,NA,NA,CASSPRGSTNEKLFF,TGTGCCAGCAGCCCGCGGGGCAGTACTAATGAAAAACTGTTTTTT
TRBV5-1,TRBJ2-2,NA,NA,CASSPARGNTGELFF,TGCGCCAGCAGCCCTGCGCGGGGGAACACCGGGGAGCTGTTTTTT
TRBV19,TRBJ2-1,NA,TRBD2,CASSVLRTSGSDEQFF,TGTGCCAGTAGTGTACTACGGACTAGCGGGAGTGATGAGCAGTTCTTC
TRBV19,TRBJ2-3,NA,NA,CASSSGLYLGTDTQYF,TGTGCCAGTAGTTCGGGCCTTTACTTGGGTACAGATACGCAGTATTTT
TRBV23-1,TRBJ2-7,NA,NA,CASSQSRDGSYEQYF,TGCGCCAGCAGTCAATCTAGGGACGGATCCTACGAGCAGTACTTC
TRBV5-4,TRBJ2-2,NA,TRBD2,CASSYSSGGNTGELFF,TGTGCCAGCAGCTACTCTAGCGGGGGGAACACCGGGGAGCTGTTTTTT
TRBV7-6,TRBJ2-5,NA,NA,CASSSRMTGPQETQYF,TGTGCCAGCAGCTCGAGAATGACGGGGCCGCAAGAGACCCAGTACTTC
TRBV5-1,TRBJ2-7,NA,TRBD2,CASSLALAGDEQYF,TGCGCCAGCAGCTTGGCGCTAGCGGGAGATGAGCAGTACTTC
TRBV2,TRBJ1-4,NA,TRBD1,CASARRQGADEKLFF,TGTGCCAGCGCAAGAAGACAGGGGGCAGATGAAAAACTGTTTTTT
TRBV11-2,TRBJ2-5,NA,TRBD2,CASTPIGGNGETQYF,TGTGCCAGCACCCCCATCGGGGGGAACGGTGAGACCCAGTACTTC
TRBV29-1,TRBJ1-4,NA,TRBD1,CSVEGQGSEKLFF,TGCAGCGTTGAAGGACAGGGCAGCGAAAAACTGTTTTTT
TRBV7-7,TRBJ2-1,NA,NA,CASSLGEGSYNEQFF,TGTGCCAGCAGCTTAGGGGAAGGATCCTACAATGAGCAGTTCTTC
TRBV5-8,TRBJ1-5,NA,NA,CASSLRLLNQPQHF,TGTGCCAGCAGCCTTCGACTGCTCAATCAGCCCCAGCATTTT
TRBV18,TRBJ2-7,NA,NA,CASSPPSVRFDEQYF,TGTGCCAGCTCACCACCGTCTGTCCGTTTTGACGAGCAGTACTTC
TRBV6-5,TRBJ1-1,NA,NA,CASRTPSTTDAFF,TGTGCCAGCAGGACCCCTTCGACCACTGATGCTTTCTTT
TRBV29-1,TRBJ2-3,NA,TRBD1,CSVTGTGDTDTQYF,TGCAGCGTAACCGGGACAGGGGACACAGATACGCAGTATTTT
TRBV28,TRBJ1-5,NA,NA,CASSPRQGNQPQHF,TGTGCCAGCAGTCCACGACAGGGCAATCAGCCCCAGCATTTT
TRBV29-1,TRBJ1-1,NA,NA,CSVVSPLNTEAFF,TGCAGCGTTGTCAGCCCTTTGAACACTGAAGCTTTCTTT
TRBV19,TRBJ1-1,NA,NA,CASSILGKPNTEAFF,TGTGCCAGTAGTATATTAGGGAAGCCGAACACTGAAGCTTTCTTT
TRBV4-1,TRBJ1-1,NA,NA,CASSQEGDDGRGAFF,TGCGCCAGCAGCCAAGAAGGGGACGATGGTAGAGGCGCTTTCTTT
TRBV7-8,TRBJ2-1,once,TRBD2,CASSLGAGGLNEQFF,TGTGCCAGCAGCTTAGGAGCGGGGGGGCTCAATGAGCAGTTCTTC
TRBV5-1,TRBJ2-2,NA,TRBD1,CASSLAAGGVGELFF,TGCGCCAGCAGCTTGGCCGCAGGGGGTGTCGGGGAGCTGTTTTTT
TRBV7-2,TRBJ2-3,NA,TRBD2,CASSLDSGKLDTQYF,TGTGCCAGCAGCTTGGATAGCGGGAAGTTAGATACGCAGTATTTT
TRBV10-3,TRBJ2-3,once,TRBD2,CASRGSGSADTQYF,TGTGCCTCTCGGGGGAGCGGGAGCGCAGATACGCAGTATTTT
TRBV6-1,TRBJ2-7,NA,NA,CASRFSGYSYEQYF,TGTGCCAGCAGGTTTAGCGGATACTCCTACGAGCAGTACTTC
TRBV9,TRBJ1-1,once,TRBD1,CASSPQGAGTEAFF,TGTGCCAGCAGCCCACAGGGGGCAGGCACTGAAGCTTTCTTT
TRBV27,TRBJ2-2,NA,TRBD1,CASSSHGQGANTGELFF,TGTGCCAGCAGTTCTCACGGACAGGGGGCTAACACCGGGGAGCTGTTTTTT
TRBV7-2,TRBJ2-1,NA,NA,CASSLGPEQFF,TGTGCCAGCAGCTTAGGCCCGGAGCAGTTCTTC
TRBV7-9,TRBJ2-5,NA,TRBD1,CASSALDRVLVETQYF,TGTGCCAGCAGCGCATTGGACAGGGTTTTAGTGGAGACCCAGTACTTC
TRBV5-1,TRBJ1-1,NA,TRBD1,CASTEDRALGTEAFF,TGCGCCAGCACCGAGGACAGGGCGTTGGGCACTGAAGCTTTCTTT
TRBV30,TRBJ1-1,NA,NA,CAWSVSGVNTEAFF,TGTGCCTGGAGTGTATCAGGGGTAAACACTGAAGCTTTCTTT
TRBV7-2,TRBJ2-2,NA,NA,CASSLKTRGTGELFF,TGTGCCAGCAGTTTAAAGACGAGAGGCACCGGGGAGCTGTTTTTT
TRBV28,TRBJ2-7,NA,TRBD2,CASSLRTSGSVYEQYF,TGTGCCAGCAGTTTACGGACTAGCGGGAGTGTCTACGAGCAGTACTTC
TRBV10-3,TRBJ2-1,NA,TRBD2,CAISVGGSKNEQFF,TGTGCCATCAGTGTGGGCGGGAGCAAAAATGAGCAGTTCTTC
TRBV6-6,TRBJ1-4,few,TRBD1,CASRTRQGISEKLFF,TGTGCCAGCAGGACCAGACAGGGGATTAGTGAAAAACTGTTTTTT
TRBV28,TRBJ1-2,NA,TRBD1,CASSPQGHGYTF,TGTGCCAGCAGTCCACAGGGGCATGGCTACACCTTC
TRBV7-2,TRBJ2-2,NA,NA,CASSLLGQTDTGELFF,TGTGCCAGCAGCTTACTGGGGCAGACCGACACCGGGGAGCTGTTTTTT
TRBV11-3,TRBJ2-2,NA,TRBD1,CASSRQGTNTGELFF,TGTGCCAGCAGCCGACAGGGTACCAACACCGGGGAGCTGTTTTTT
TRBV7-3,TRBJ2-2,NA,NA,CASSSRTGELFF,TGTGCCAGCAGCTCTCGCACCGGGGAGCTGTTTTTT
TRBV28,TRBJ2-1,NA,TRBD1,CASSPLGQGLYNEQFF,TGTGCCAGCAGTCCCCTAGGACAGGGGCTCTACAATGAGCAGTTCTTC
TRBV9,TRBJ2-2,NA,TRBD1,CASSPRTGAPGELFF,TGTGCCAGCAGCCCTCGGACAGGGGCTCCCGGGGAGCTGTTTTTT
TRBV5-1,TRBJ2-7,NA,TRBD1,CASSVWTGIRGEQYF,TGCGCCAGCAGCGTATGGACAGGGATACGAGGGGAGCAGTACTTC
TRBV12-1,TRBJ2-5,NA,NA,CASSFGVWTSGRRGQETQYF,TGTGCCAGCAGCTTTGGAGTTTGGACTAGCGGGAGGAGGGGCCAAGAGACCCAGTACTTC
TRBV15,TRBJ1-4,NA,NA,CATSRDGGQNEKLFF,TGTGCCACCAGCAGAGATGGAGGACAGAATGAAAAACTGTTTTTT
TRBV13,TRBJ1-6,NA,NA,CASSISRGFSPLHF,TGTGCCAGCAGCATCTCCAGGGGTTTTTCACCCCTCCACTTT
TRBV7-9,TRBJ2-1,NA,TRBD2,CASSLTSGSTEQFF,TGTGCCAGCAGCTTAACTAGCGGGAGCACTGAGCAGTTCTTC
TRBV18,TRBJ1-2,NA,NA,CASSPPSRGDGYTF,TGTGCCAGCTCACCACCGTCCCGCGGGGACGGCTACACCTTC
TRBV27,TRBJ1-5,few,TRBD1,CASNTGGQPQHF,TGTGCCAGCAATACAGGGGGTCAGCCCCAGCATTTT
TRBV7-9,TRBJ2-1,NA,TRBD1,CASSQGTQGALSKQFF,TGTGCCAGCAGCCAAGGGACCCAGGGGGCGCTTTCCAAGCAGTTCTTC
TRBV6-1,TRBJ2-7,once,NA,CASNIAGQSYEQYF,TGTGCCAGCAATATTGCGGGGCAATCCTACGAGCAGTACTTC
TRBV7-6,TRBJ2-1,NA,NA,CASSLAGRYNEQFF,TGTGCCAGCAGCTTAGCGGGCAGATACAATGAGCAGTTCTTC
TRBV2,TRBJ2-1,NA,NA,CASRRRTEWSLYNEQFF,TGTGCCAGCAGAAGGAGAACCGAATGGTCCCTCTACAATGAGCAGTTCTTC